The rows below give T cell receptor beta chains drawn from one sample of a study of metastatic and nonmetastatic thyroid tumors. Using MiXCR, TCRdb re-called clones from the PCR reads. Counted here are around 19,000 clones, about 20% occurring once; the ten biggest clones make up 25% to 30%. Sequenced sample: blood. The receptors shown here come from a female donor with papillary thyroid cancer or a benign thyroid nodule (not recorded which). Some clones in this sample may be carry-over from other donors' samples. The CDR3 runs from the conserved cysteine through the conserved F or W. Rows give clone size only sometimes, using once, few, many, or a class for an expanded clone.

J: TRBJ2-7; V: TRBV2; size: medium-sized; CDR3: CASTQGAYEQYF
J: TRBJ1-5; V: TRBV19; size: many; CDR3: CASSFPDRTNQPQHF
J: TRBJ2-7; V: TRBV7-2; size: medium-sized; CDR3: CASSLTYEQYF
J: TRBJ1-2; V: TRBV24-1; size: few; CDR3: CATSEWGPGCYTF
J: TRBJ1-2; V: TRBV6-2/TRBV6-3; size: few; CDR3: CASSYGNSGGYTF
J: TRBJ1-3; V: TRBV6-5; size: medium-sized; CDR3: CASSYSSGTGIGNTIYF
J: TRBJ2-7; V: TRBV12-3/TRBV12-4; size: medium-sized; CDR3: CASSINSGRAYEQYF
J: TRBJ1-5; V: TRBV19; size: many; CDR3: CASSIVRAGNQPQHF
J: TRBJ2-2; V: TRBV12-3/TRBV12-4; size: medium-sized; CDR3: CASSFFSGTGELFF
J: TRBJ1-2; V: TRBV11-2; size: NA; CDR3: CASSSYQTYGYTF
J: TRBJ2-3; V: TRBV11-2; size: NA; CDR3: CASSNIGSTDTQYF